This T cell receptor (beta chain) was sequenced during a study of T cell responses to AZD1222 COVID-19 vaccine. The sample holds one count of this clone. Its antigen is currently unknown. Using immunoSEQ multiplex PCR, the repertoire was profiled, and TCRdb retains in-frame clones only, with some absent. The sample gives about 160,000 clones, 88% of which show up once; 4.3% is in the top ten. The study, taken as a whole, reports: CD4 TCRs covered the whole spike, strongest at regions 160-218 and 743-854. Samples come after the peak T cell response, not at day 14. Donors, mostly white British, included more females; clonal diversity was possibly underestimated. Following two doses of AZD1222, Spike-specific TCR breadth and depth rose.

The starting material was peripheral blood, obtained 28 days after the second AZD1222 dose. The TCR originated in an adult who received the AZD1222 COVID-19 vaccine.

This CDR3 reads CASSEGGGFTQYF. In DNA, the CDR3 is TGTGCCAGCAGTGAAGGCGGGGGTTTTACGCAGTATTTT. This chain links TRBV6-4 with TRBJ2-3, with 7 bases that match TRBD2. Germline CDR1 MRHNA, CDR2 SNTAGT. Trimming cost V 3 bases and J 8 bases; bases outside gene matches: 5. CDR3 length: 13 residues.